The 2 T cell receptor beta chains listed next were all sequenced from one sample in a study of blood T cell repertoires in COVID-19. Measured with immunoSEQ multiplex PCR; TCRdb has only the in-frame clones, and not every one. The profile shows fewer than 200,000 clones, 80% to 90% of them singletons. What was sequenced was peripheral blood. These receptors were collected from a woman under 30 who had recovered from COVID-19.

The rearrangement links TRBV12-3 or TRBV12-4 to TRBJ2-1; TRBD2 aligns across 8 bases. This CDR3 is built from 13 residues. V shed 6 bases and J 6 bases; nucleotides not matched to a gene: 4. CDR3 in amino acids: CASSQGTSNEQFF. The CDR3 nucleotides read TGTGCCAGCAGCCAGGGGACTAGCAATGAGCAGTTCTTC.

The chain carries TRBV6-5 and TRBJ1-5; D remains unclear. Trimming removed 2 bases from V and 1 base from J, with 6 bases in between. There are 14 residues in the CDR3. Germline lookup yields CDR1 MNHEY and CDR2 SVGAGI. The CDR3 DNA reads as TGTGCCAGCAGTTACGTGAGGAGCAATCAGCCCCAGCATTTT. Its protein product is CASSYVRSNQPQHF.